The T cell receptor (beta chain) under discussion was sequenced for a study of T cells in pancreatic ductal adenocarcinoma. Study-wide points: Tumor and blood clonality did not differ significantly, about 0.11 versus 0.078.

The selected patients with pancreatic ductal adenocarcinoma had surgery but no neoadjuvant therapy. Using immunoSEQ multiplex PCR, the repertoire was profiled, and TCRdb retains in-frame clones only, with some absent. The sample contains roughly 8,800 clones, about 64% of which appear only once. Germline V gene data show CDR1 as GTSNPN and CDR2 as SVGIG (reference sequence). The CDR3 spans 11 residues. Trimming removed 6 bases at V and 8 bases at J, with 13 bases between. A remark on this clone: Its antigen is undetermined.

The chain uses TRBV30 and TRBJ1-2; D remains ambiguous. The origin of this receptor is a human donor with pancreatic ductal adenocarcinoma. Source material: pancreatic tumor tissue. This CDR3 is CACDMPSGYTF. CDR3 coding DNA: TGTGCCTGCGACATGCCGTCCGGCTACACCTTC.